The T cell receptor (beta chain) under discussion was sequenced for a study of shared clonotypes between healthy human individuals. For the study at large: Participating donors consisted of two women and a few men aged 18 to 49.

Donors were healthy HIV-negative adults without recent acute infections or vaccinations. Worth noting for this clone: No antigen is known for it.

Data came from immunoSEQ multiplex PCR; TCRdb stores just in-frame clones and leaves some out. Of roughly 530,000 clones in the sample, almost 97% were seen once. Study results and caveats: The authors sampled blood alone, and tissue repertoires likely differ. On the whole, naive subsets had larger estimated richness than memory subsets had.

The CDR3 consists of 11 residues. The V end lost 5 bases, the J end lost 11 bases, and 12 bases lay between the germline ends. Looked up from germline, CDR1 is SGHTA and CDR2 is FQGNSA. The clonotype was recovered from a woman aged 25-40 years in good health. V usage is TRBV7-2 and J usage is TRBJ2-5, with no clear D. Sequencing was done on a sample of naive CD4+ T cells sorted from blood. Stated subset: CD45RA+ positively selected. The CDR3, as DNA: TGTGCCAGCAGCCCTTCCATAAGGCAGTACTTC. Its translation is CASSPSIRQYF. The variable domain in full, with the rest retrieved from reference TRBV7-2 and TRBJ2-5, is GAGVSQSPSNKVTEKGKDVELRCDPISGHTALYWYRQSLGQGLEFLIYFQGNSAPDKSGLPSDRFSAERTGGSVSTLTIQRTQQEDSAVYLCASSPSIRQYFGPGTRLLVL.